The clone carrying this T cell receptor beta chain is a singleton in its sample. What it binds is unknown. The sample belongs to a study of PD-L1 blockade in urothelial cancer. At the level of the study: Counts from blood samples showed a median of 141,255 T cells.

Using immunoSEQ multiplex PCR, the repertoire was profiled, and TCRdb retains in-frame clones only, with some absent. The repertoire has roughly 43,000 clones, approximately 80% of them found once; the top ten carry 15% to 20%. The time point denotes: pretreatment peripheral blood. Notes on the study in general: Better progression-free and overall survival followed lower pretreatment blood clonality.

The CDR3 runs 13 residues. Germline V gene sequence: CDR1 MDHEN, CDR2 SYDVKM. V lost 5 bases to trimming and J lost 2 bases, with 10 bases between them. The starting material was PBMCs, obtained around atezolizumab (anti-PD-L1) treatment. The TCR originated in a man aged 60 to 69 with urothelial cancer. This sequence joins TRBV28 and TRBJ2-7, with D tentatively TRBD1 (5 bases). This chain's CDR3 is CASSPRQPYEQYF. Written as DNA, the CDR3 is TGTGCCAGCAGTCCTAGACAGCCCTACGAGCAGTACTTC.